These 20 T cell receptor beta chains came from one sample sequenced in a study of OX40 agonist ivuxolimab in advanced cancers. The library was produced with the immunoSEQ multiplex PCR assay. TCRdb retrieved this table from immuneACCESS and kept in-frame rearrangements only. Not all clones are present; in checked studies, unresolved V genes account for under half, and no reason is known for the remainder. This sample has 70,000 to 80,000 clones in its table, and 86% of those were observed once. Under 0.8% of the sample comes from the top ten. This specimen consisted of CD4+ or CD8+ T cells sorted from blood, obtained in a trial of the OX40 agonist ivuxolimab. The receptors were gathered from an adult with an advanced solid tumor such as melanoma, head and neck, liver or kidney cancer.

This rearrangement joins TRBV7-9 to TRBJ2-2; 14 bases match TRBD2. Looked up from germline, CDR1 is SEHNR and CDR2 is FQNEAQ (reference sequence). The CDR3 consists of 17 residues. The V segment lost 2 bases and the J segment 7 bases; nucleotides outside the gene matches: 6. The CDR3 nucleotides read TGTGCCAGCAGCTTATCGACTAGCGGGAGGGCCGTCGGGGAGCTGTTTTTT. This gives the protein CASSLSTSGRAVGELFF.

The CDR3: CAISGTAGTTYNEQFF. As DNA, the CDR3 is TGTGCCATCAGTGGAACGGCCGGGACTACCTACAATGAGCAGTTCTTC. The rearrangement joins TRBV10-3 to TRBJ2-1, with 7 bases lining up with TRBD2. Looked up from germline, CDR1 is ENHRY and CDR2 is SYGVKD. With V trimmed by 4 bases and J by 2 bases, 8 bases remained unmatched. There are 16 residues in the CDR3.

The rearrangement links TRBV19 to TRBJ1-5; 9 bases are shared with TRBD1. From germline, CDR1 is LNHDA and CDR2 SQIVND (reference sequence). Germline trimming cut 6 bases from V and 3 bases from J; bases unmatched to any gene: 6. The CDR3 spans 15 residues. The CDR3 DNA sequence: TGTGCCAGTAGCCCGGGACAGGGAATCAATCAGCCCCAGCATTTT. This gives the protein CASSPGQGINQPQHF.

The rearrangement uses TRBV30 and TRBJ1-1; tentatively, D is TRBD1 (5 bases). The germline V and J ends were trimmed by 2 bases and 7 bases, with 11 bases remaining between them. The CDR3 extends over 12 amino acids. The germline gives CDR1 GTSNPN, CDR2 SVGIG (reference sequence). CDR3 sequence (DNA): TGTGCCTGGAGTCCGGGGCCCTTTGAAGCTTTCTTT. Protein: CAWSPGPFEAFF.

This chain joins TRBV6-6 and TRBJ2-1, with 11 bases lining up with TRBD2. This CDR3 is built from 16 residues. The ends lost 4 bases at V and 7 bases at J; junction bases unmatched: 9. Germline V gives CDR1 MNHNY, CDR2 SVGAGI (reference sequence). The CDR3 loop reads CASSSLSGRAGNEQFF. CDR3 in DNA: TGTGCCAGCAGTTCCCTTAGCGGGAGGGCCGGTAATGAGCAGTTCTTC.

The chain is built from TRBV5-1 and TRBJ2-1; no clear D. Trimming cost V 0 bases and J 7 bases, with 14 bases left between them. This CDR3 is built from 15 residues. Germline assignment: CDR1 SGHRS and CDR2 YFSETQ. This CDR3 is CASSLEGRLGNEQFF. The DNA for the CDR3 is TGCGCCAGCAGCTTGGAGGGCAGACTCGGGAATGAGCAGTTCTTC.

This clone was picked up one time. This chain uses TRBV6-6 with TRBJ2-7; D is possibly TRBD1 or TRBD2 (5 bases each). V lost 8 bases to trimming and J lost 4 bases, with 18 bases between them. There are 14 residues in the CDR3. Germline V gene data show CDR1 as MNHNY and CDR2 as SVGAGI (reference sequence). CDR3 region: CASAYQRGPYEQYF. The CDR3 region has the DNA TGTGCCAGCGCCTACCAGAGGGGCCCGTACGAGCAGTACTTC.

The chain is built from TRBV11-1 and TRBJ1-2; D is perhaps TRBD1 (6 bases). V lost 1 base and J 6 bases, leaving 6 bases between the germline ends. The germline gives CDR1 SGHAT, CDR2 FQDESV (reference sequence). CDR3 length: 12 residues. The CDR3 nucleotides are TGTGCCAGCAGCTTAGAGGGGGATGGCTACACCTTC. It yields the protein CASSLEGDGYTF.

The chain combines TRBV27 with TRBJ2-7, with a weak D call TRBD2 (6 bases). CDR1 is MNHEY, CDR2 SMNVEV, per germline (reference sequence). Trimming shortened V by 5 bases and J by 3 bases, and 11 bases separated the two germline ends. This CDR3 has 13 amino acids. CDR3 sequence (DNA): TGTGCCAGCAGTCCCTTGGGGGGCTACGAGCAGTACTTC. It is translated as CASSPLGGYEQYF.

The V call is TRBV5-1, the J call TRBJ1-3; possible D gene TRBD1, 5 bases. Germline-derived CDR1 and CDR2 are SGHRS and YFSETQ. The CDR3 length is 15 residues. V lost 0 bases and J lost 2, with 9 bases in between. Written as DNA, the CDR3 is TGCGCCAGCAGCTTGGGGCCAGGGACTGGAAACACCATATATTTT. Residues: CASSLGPGTGNTIYF.

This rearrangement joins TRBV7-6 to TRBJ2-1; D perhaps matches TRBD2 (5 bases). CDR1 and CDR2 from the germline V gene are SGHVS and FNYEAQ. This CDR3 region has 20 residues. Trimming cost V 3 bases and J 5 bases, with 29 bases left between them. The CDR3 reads CASSLVGSVAGEGYNNEQFF. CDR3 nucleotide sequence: TGTGCCAGCAGCTTGGTGGGGTCTGTCGCGGGTGAGGGATACAACAATGAGCAGTTCTTC.

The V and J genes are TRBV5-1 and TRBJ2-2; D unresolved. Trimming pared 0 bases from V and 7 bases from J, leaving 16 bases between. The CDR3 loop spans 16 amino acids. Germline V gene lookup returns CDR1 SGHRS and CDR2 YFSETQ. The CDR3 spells CASSLASRQVNGELFF. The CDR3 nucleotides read TGCGCCAGCAGCTTGGCCTCGCGGCAGGTTAACGGGGAGCTGTTTTTT.

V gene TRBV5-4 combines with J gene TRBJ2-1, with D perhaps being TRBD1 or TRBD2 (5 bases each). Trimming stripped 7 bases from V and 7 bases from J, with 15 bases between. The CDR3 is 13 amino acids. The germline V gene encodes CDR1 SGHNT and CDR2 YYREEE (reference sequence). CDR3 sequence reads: CASRGGASNEQFF. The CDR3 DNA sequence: TGTGCCAGCCGGGGCGGCGCGTCAAATGAGCAGTTCTTC.

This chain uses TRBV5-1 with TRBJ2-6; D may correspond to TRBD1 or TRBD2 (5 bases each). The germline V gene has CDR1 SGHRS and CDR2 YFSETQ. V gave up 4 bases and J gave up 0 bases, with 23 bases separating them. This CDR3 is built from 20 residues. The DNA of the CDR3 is TGCGCCAGCAGCCCATTCCGGGACCCGAAACGAAGCTCTGGGGCCAACGTCCTGACTTTC. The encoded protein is CASSPFRDPKRSSGANVLTF.

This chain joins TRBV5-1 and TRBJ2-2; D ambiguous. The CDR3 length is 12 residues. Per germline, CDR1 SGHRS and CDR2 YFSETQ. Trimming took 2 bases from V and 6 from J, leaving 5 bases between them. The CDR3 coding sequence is TGCGCCAGCAGCTTTAGAGCCGGGGAGCTGTTTTTT. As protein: CASSFRAGELFF.

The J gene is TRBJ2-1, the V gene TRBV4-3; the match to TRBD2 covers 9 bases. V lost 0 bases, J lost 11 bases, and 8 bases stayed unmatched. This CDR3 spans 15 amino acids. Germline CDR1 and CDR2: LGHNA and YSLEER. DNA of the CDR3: TGCGCCAGCAGCCAAGATGAGGGTAGCGGGGGTAAGCAGTTCTTC. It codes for CASSQDEGSGGKQFF.

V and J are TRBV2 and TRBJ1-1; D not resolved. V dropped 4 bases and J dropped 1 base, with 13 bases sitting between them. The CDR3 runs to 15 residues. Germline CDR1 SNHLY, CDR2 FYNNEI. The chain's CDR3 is CASSGQYAGNTEAFF. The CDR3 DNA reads TGTGCCAGCAGTGGTCAATACGCAGGGAACACTGAAGCTTTCTTT.

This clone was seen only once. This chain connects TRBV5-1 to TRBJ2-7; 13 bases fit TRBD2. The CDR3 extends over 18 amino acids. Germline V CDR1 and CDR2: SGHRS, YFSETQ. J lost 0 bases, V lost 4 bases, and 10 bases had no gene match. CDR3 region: CASSATPGLAGSSYEQYF. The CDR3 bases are TGCGCCAGCAGCGCCACTCCGGGACTAGCGGGGAGCTCCTACGAGCAGTACTTC.

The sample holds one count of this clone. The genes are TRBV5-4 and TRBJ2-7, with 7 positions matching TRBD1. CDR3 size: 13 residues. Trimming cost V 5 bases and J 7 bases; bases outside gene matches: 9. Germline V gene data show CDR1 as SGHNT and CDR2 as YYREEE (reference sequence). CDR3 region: CASREQGIREQYF. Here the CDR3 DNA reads TGTGCCAGCAGGGAACAGGGGATACGGGAGCAGTACTTC.

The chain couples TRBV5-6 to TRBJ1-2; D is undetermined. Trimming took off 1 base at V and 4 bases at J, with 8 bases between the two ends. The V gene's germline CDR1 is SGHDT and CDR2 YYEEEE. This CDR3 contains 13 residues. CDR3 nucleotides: TGTGCCAGCAGCTTGAGGGCAGGCTATGGCTACACCTTC. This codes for CASSLRAGYGYTF.